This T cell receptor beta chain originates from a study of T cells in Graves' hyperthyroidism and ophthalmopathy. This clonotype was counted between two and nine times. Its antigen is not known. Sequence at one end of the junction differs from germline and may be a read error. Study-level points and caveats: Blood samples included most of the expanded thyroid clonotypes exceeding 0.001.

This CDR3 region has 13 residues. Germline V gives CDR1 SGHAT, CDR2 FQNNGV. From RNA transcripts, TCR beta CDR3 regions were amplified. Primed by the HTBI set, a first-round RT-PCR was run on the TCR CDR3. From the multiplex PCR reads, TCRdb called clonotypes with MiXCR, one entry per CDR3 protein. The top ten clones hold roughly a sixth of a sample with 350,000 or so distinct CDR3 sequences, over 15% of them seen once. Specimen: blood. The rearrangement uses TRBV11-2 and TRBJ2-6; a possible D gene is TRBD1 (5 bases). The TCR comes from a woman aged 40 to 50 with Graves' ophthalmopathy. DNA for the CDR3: TGTGCCAGCAGTCGCTCTGGGGCCAACGCCCTGACTTTC. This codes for CASSRSGANALTF.